Described below is a single TCR beta chain sequence and its context. The entry originates in a study of blood T cell repertoires in COVID-19. For the study at large: T cells, B-cell-depleted T cells, or PBMCs provided the cDNA or gDNA that served as material.

Original handling: Nucleated cell counts were estimated from reference gene primer amplification. The assay was immunoSEQ multiplex PCR, and TCRdb's table has in-frame clones only and misses some. V, J and clone size are taken as reported in that table, and D and trimming were inferred from the DNA itself. The sample contains fewer than 650,000 clones, approximately 88% of which appear only once. This clonotype originated in a woman between 50 and 59 years old with COVID-19, enrolled during active disease. The sample taken for sequencing was peripheral blood.

The CDR3 DNA reads as TGTGCCAGCAACCTAGGGGGTCTAGCTGGGACTGAAGCTTTCTTT. Its protein product is CASNLGGLAGTEAFF. The chain recombines TRBV27 with TRBJ1-1; possibly TRBD1 for D (6 bases). The V gene lost 7 bases and the J gene lost 5 bases, with 20 bases spanning the gap. This CDR3 comprises 15 residues. CDR1 is MNHEY and CDR2 is SMNVEV in the germline V gene (reference sequence).